This T cell receptor (beta chain) was captured by sequencing in a study of spatial heterogeneity in lung cancer. Study-level background: Beta-chain sequences were consistently detected more often than alpha-chain sequences.

The CDR3 totals 15 residues. Germline CDR1 and CDR2: MNHEY and SMNVEV (reference sequence). The V segment lost 5 bases and the J segment 6 bases; nucleotides outside the gene matches: 8. As for time point: sample taken at primary tumor resection. There were 72 donors, all of them untreated patients with early-stage non-small cell lung cancer. Unsorted whole RNA of tumor, nontumor lung or frozen PBMC was sequenced. This clonotype was seen at least ten times. No antigen is known for it. Every TCR cDNA molecule bore its own unique molecular identifier. MiXCR was run by TCRdb on the 5' RACE reads, yielding one entry per CDR3 protein. The sample records 9,500 to 13,000 distinct CDR3 sequences, 8% being singletons. Study findings and constraints: Tumoral mutation counts were tracked by counts of expanded intratumoral alpha and beta TCRs.

V is TRBV27 and J is TRBJ2-7; TRBD1 aligns across 12 bases. The starting material was lung tumor tissue, obtained at surgery. The clonotype originates from a male donor with early-stage non-small cell lung cancer. The CDR3: CASSPDGTGGGEQYF. CDR3 sequence (DNA): TGTGCCAGCAGTCCCGACGGGACAGGGGGCGGCGAGCAGTACTTC.